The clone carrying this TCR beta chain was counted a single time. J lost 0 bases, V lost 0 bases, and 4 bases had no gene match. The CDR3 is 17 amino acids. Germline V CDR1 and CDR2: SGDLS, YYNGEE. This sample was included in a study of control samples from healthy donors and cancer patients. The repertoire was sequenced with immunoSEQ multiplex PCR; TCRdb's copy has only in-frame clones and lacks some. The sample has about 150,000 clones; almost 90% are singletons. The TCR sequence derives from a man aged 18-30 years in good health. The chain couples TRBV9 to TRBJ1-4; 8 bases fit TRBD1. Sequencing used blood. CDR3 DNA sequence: TGTGCCAGCAGCGTAGGGGCAGGGGGCCCAACTAATGAAAAACTGTTTTTT. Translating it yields CASSVGAGGPTNEKLFF.